Each of the 18 T cell receptor beta chains below was sequenced from the same sample in a study of blood T cell repertoires in COVID-19. Using immunoSEQ multiplex PCR, the repertoire was profiled, and TCRdb retains in-frame clones only, with some absent. The sample holds approximately 50,000 clones; 85% are singletons and the top ten take around 6%. Specimen: peripheral blood. These receptors were collected from a man in his 60s with acute or convalescent COVID-19.

The chain has TRBV10-1 and TRBJ1-5; 8 bases fit TRBD1. V lost 7 bases and J lost 2; bases outside the gene matches: 4. Germline V lookup: CDR1 WNHNN, CDR2 SYGVQD (reference sequence). This CDR3 contains 14 residues. The CDR3, as DNA: TGCGCCAGCACGGACAGGGCTGGCAATCAGCCCCAGCATTTT. This translates into CASTDRAGNQPQHF.

The chain is built from TRBV19 and TRBJ1-5; the D gene is possibly TRBD1 (6 bases). This CDR3 is built from 17 residues. The V gene lost 8 bases and the J gene lost 0 bases, with 20 bases spanning the gap. Germline lookup yields CDR1 LNHDA and CDR2 SQIVND (reference sequence). CDR3 DNA sequence: TGTGCCAGTGGGGGGGCAGCCACTCGATATAGCAATCAGCCCCAGCATTTT. This gives the protein CASGGAATRYSNQPQHF.

V is TRBV5-4 and J is TRBJ2-1; the match to TRBD2 covers 7 bases. This CDR3 contains 14 residues. Trimming at V came to 4 bases and at J to 7 bases, leaving 8 bases not matched to a gene. CDR1 and CDR2 (germline): SGHNT, YYREEE (reference sequence). The CDR3 here is CASSRRLAWNEQFF. CDR3 DNA sequence: TGTGCCAGCAGCCGGAGACTAGCTTGGAATGAGCAGTTCTTC. Using reference TRBV5-4 and TRBJ2-1 for the parts outside the CDR3, the full variable domain is ETGVTQSPTHLIKTRGQQVTLRCSSQSGHNTVSWYQQALGQGPQFIFQYYREEENGRGNFPPRFSGLQFPNYSSELNVNALELDDSALYLCASSRRLAWNEQFFGPGTRLTVL.

The chain links TRBV2 to TRBJ2-3, with 7 bases fitting TRBD1. The CDR3 has 12 residues. The germline CDR1 and CDR2 sequences are SNHLY and FYNNEI. Losses at the gene ends were 5 bases for V and 6 bases for J; bases not matched to a gene: 2. For the CDR3, the DNA is TGTGCCAGCAGTACAGGGGCCGATACGCAGTATTTT. It yields the protein CASSTGADTQYF.

This clone was seen just once. The chain uses TRBV7-2 and TRBJ2-2, with D possibly TRBD1 on 5 matching bases. Germline lookup yields CDR1 SGHTA and CDR2 FQGNSA. The germline V and J ends were trimmed by 1 base and 4 bases, with 7 bases remaining between them. This CDR3 comprises 14 residues. CDR3 bases: TGTGCCAGCAGCTTAGGTACAGGCACCGGGGAGCTGTTTTTT. It codes for CASSLGTGTGELFF. The full variable domain, its missing parts supplied by reference TRBV7-2 and TRBJ2-2, is GAGVSQSPSNKVTEKGKDVELRCDPISGHTALYWYRQSLGQGLEFLIYFQGNSAPDKSGLPSDRFSAERTGGSVSTLTIQRTQQEDSAVYLCASSLGTGTGELFFGEGSRLTVL.

The V call is TRBV11-3, the J call TRBJ2-5; 8 bases match TRBD2. Per germline, CDR1 SGHNT and CDR2 YENEEA. V lost 5 bases, J lost 2 bases, and 7 bases stayed unmatched. There are 15 residues in the CDR3. CDR3 nucleotides: TGTGCCAGCAGCGCTAGCGGGCGGTGGCAAGAGACCCAGTACTTC. This gives the protein CASSASGRWQETQYF. Full variable domain (rest looked up from reference TRBV11-3 and TRBJ2-5): EAGVVQSPRYKIIEKKQPVAFWCNPISGHNTLYWYLQNLGQGPELLIRYENEEAVDDSQLPKDRFSAERLKGVDSTLKIQPAELGDSAVYLCASSASGRWQETQYFGPGTRLLVL.

The V and J genes are TRBV30 and TRBJ1-4, with D unresolved. Between the trimmed V and J ends, which lost 1 base and 8 bases, there was a span of 11 bases. Germline V gene data show CDR1 as GTSNPN and CDR2 as SVGIG (reference sequence). The CDR3 contains 13 residues. The CDR3 reads CAWSGNLREKLFF. CDR3 in DNA: TGTGCCTGGAGTGGCAACCTGCGGGAAAAACTGTTTTTT.

V gene TRBV18 combines with J gene TRBJ1-1; D is ambiguous. From germline, CDR1 is KGHSH and CDR2 LQKENI. V was clipped by 1 base and J by 2 bases, with 5 bases between them. The CDR3 runs to 13 residues. DNA for the CDR3: TGTGCCAGCTCACCACTGAGCAACACTGAAGCTTTCTTT. Its translation is CASSPLSNTEAFF.

The genes are TRBV5-1 and TRBJ2-7, with 7 bases matching TRBD1. CDR1 and CDR2 (germline): SGHRS, YFSETQ. Germline trimming cut 4 bases from V and 6 bases from J; bases unmatched to any gene: 16. CDR3 length equals 16 residues. CDR3 sequence (DNA): TGCGCCAGCAGCGTAGGACCTTTACAGGGGACGTTCGAGCAGTACTTC. Its protein is CASSVGPLQGTFEQYF. Full variable domain (rest looked up from reference TRBV5-1 and TRBJ2-7): KAGVTQTPRYLIKTRGQQVTLSCSPISGHRSVSWYQQTPGQGLQFLFEYFSETQRNKGNFPGRFSGRQFSNSRSEMNVSTLELGDSALYLCASSVGPLQGTFEQYFGPGTRLTVT.

CDR3 sequence (DNA): TGTGCCAGCAGGGAACTAGCGGACAACAATGAGCAGTTCTTC. This sequence encodes CASRELADNNEQFF. The chain carries TRBV25-1 and TRBJ2-1; 8 bases line up with TRBD2. Losses at the gene ends were 6 bases for V and 5 bases for J; bases not matched to a gene: 6. The CDR3 consists of 14 residues. Germline V gene lookup returns CDR1 MGHDK and CDR2 SYGVNS.

This chain uses TRBV21-1 with TRBJ1-4. TRBV21-1 is a pseudogene. This CDR3 contains 15 residues. The CDR3 region is CASSKAPGWKEKLFF. Here the CDR3 DNA reads TGTGCCAGCAGCAAAGCACCGGGATGGAAAGAAAAACTGTTTTTT.

The CDR3 sequence: CASSSPPGQGDYGYTF. CDR3 bases: TGTGCCAGCAGCTCCCCCCCCGGACAGGGGGACTATGGCTACACCTTC. The chain links TRBV5-4 to TRBJ1-2; 10 bases agree with TRBD1. This CDR3 is 16 amino acids long. J lost 3 bases, V lost 3 bases, and 8 bases had no gene match. CDR1 is SGHNT, CDR2 YYREEE, per germline (reference sequence). Complete variable domain (other parts from reference TRBV5-4 and TRBJ1-2): ETGVTQSPTHLIKTRGQQVTLRCSSQSGHNTVSWYQQALGQGPQFIFQYYREEENGRGNFPPRFSGLQFPNYSSELNVNALELDDSALYLCASSSPPGQGDYGYTFGSGTRLTVV.

The V and J genes are TRBV28 and TRBJ1-1; perhaps TRBD1 as D (5 bases). The CDR3 is 12 amino acids. Germline CDR1 is MDHEN and CDR2 is SYDVKM. Trimming removed 6 bases at V and 11 bases at J, with 16 bases between. The CDR3 reads CASSFTGGSAFF. In nucleotides, the CDR3 is TGTGCCAGCAGCTTTACCGGGGGTTCGGCTTTCTTT.

This sequence joins TRBV7-2 and TRBJ1-2; tentatively, D is TRBD1 (5 bases). The V end lost 4 bases, the J end lost 4 bases, and 13 bases lay between the germline ends. The CDR3 runs to 14 residues. CDR1 is SGHTA and CDR2 is FQGNSA in the germline V gene. The CDR3 loop is CASSSRGRAYGYTF. The CDR3 DNA follows: TGTGCCAGCAGCTCAAGGGGCAGGGCCTATGGCTACACCTTC.

This clone turned up a few times. V usage is TRBV30 and J usage is TRBJ2-3; 8 nucleotides line up with TRBD2. V gave up 0 bases and J gave up 6 bases; unmatched junction bases: 17. Germline V gene lookup returns CDR1 GTSNPN and CDR2 SVGIG (reference sequence). The CDR3 contains 18 residues. CDR3 bases: TGTGCCTGGAGTGTCCGAAGCCTAGCGGGTTCTCGGGGTGATACGCAGTATTTT. Translated, it gives CAWSVRSLAGSRGDTQYF.

This chain joins TRBV5-1 and TRBJ1-4; 10 bases map to TRBD1. Germline V gene lookup returns CDR1 SGHRS and CDR2 YFSETQ. With 4 bases clipped from V and 6 bases from J, the junction kept 6 bases outside the gene matches. CDR3 size: 15 residues. In DNA, the CDR3 is TGCGCCAGCAGCCCCAAGACAGGGGGCGATGAAAAACTGTTTTTT. It translates to CASSPKTGGDEKLFF.

The gene calls are TRBV18 and TRBJ2-5; the D gene is possibly TRBD1 (7 bases). V lost 6 bases to trimming and J lost 6 bases, with 20 bases between them. Germline CDR1 KGHSH, CDR2 LQKENI. This CDR3 has 15 residues. CDR3 sequence (DNA): TGTGCCAGCTCGCCCCCGGAGGGGGCTAGGAAGACCCAGTACTTC. This sequence encodes CASSPPEGARKTQYF.

The chain carries TRBV6-1 and TRBJ1-3, with D perhaps TRBD1 (5 bases). This CDR3 comprises 16 residues. Between the trimmed V and J ends, which lost 2 bases and 0 bases, there was a span of 11 bases. Germline V gene lookup returns CDR1 MNHNS and CDR2 SASEGT. The CDR3 region is CASSEYRGTSGNTIYF. DNA for the CDR3: TGTGCCAGCAGTGAATATAGGGGAACCTCTGGAAACACCATATATTTT.